The following is a T cell receptor (beta chain) sequence with its context. Antigen specificity is unknown. This entry is derived from a study of T-cell memory formation after mild COVID-19. Study findings and constraints: The SARS-CoV-2 specificity of second-wave clones reaching peak at day 37 remained unverified.

One entry per CDR3 protein, called by TCRdb with MiXCR from the 5' RACE reads. The table records about 350,000 distinct CDR3 sequences, approximately 15% of them present only once. Trimming shortened V by 4 bases and J by 2 bases, and 13 bases separated the two germline ends. In germline, CDR1 is MGHDK, CDR2 SYGVNS. CDR3 size: 15 residues. This clonotype was obtained from a man between 18 and 29 years old who had mild COVID-19 (a few samples of this study predate the infection). Cell type and time point are not known. The sample taken for sequencing was PBMCs or a T cell subset sorted from them (not recorded which). V and J are TRBV25-1 and TRBJ2-3; tentative D call: TRBD2 (6 bases). For the CDR3, the DNA is TGTGCCAGCAGTGCCCAGGGAGGTCACACAGATACGCAGTATTTT. Translated: CASSAQGGHTDTQYF.